This TCR beta chain is drawn from a study of T cells in tuberculosis. Study overall: T cells were selected with CD1B tetramers loaded with glucose monomycolate.

Latent tuberculosis screening used tuberculin skin test and IGRA at entry. Profiled with immunoSEQ multiplex PCR; TCRdb holds only in-frame clones, not every one. The data contain 20,000 to 25,000 clones, roughly 95% of them singletons. The V gene lost 0 bases and the J gene lost 4 bases, with 8 bases spanning the gap. CDR3 length: 14 amino acids. CDR1 and CDR2 from the germline V gene are MGHRA and YSYEKL. Broader study findings: GEM motif frequencies gave 70% accuracy; the GMM repertoire gave 80% to 90%.

Concerning this clone itself: The antigen remains unidentified.

This receptor was taken from a donor between 10 and 35 years old with latent tuberculosis or without tuberculosis infection. Sample: PBMCs. The chain is built from TRBV4-1 and TRBJ2-3; the D is unclear. CDR3 in amino acids: CASSQDSVADTQYF. The CDR3 region has the DNA TGCGCCAGCAGCCAAGACTCAGTGGCAGATACGCAGTATTTT.